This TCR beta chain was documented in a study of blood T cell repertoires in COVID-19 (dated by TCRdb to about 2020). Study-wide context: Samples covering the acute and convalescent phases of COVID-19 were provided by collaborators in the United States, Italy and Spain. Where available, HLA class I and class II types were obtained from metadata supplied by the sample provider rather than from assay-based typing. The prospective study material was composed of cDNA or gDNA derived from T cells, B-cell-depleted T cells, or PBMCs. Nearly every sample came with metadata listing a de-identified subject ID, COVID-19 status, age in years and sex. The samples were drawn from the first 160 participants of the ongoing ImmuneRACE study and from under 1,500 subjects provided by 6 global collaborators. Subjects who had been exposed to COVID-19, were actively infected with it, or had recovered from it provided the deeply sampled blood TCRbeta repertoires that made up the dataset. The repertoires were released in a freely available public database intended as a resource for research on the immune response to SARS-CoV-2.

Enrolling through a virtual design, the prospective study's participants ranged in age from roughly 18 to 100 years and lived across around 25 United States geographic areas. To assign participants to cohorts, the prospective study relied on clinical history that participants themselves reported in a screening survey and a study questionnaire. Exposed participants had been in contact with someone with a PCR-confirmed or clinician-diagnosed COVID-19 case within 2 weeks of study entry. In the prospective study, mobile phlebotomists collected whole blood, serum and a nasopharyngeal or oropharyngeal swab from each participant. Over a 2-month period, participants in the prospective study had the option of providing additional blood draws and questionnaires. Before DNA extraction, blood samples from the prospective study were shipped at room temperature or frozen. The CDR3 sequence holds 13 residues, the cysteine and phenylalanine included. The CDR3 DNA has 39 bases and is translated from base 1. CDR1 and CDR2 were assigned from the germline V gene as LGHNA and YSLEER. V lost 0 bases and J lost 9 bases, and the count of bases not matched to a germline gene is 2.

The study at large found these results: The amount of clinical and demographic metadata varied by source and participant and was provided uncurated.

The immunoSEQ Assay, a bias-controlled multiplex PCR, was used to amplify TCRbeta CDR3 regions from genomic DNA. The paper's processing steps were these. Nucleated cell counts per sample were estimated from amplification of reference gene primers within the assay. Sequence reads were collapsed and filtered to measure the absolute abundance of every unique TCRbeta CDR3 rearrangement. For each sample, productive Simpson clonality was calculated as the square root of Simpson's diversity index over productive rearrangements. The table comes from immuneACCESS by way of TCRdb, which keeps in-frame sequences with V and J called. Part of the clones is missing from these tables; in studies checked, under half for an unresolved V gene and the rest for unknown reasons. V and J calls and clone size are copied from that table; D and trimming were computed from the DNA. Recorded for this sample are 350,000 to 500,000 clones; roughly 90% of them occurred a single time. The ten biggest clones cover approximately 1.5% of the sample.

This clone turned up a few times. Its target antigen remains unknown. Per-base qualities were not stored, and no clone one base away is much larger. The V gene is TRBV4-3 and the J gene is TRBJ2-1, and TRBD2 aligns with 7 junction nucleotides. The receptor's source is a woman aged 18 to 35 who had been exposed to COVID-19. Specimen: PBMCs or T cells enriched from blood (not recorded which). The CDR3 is CASSQEAGTEQFF. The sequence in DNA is TGCGCCAGCAGCCAAGAAGCGGGGACTGAGCAGTTCTTC.